What follows is one TCR beta chain and its context. Its target is unknown. The sample has other DNA sequences that encode this CDR3 too. This entry comes from a study of cytomegalovirus exposure and HLA in healthy donors. Study-wide findings and caveats: In a later analysis, productive TCRs from donors in an Asian-associated ancestry cluster reportedly carried fewer N-insertions than the cohort mean.

The PCR was carried out with 60 Vbeta primers and 13 Jbeta primers. Generated by immunoSEQ multiplex PCR, the TCRdb table keeps only in-frame clones and is missing some. This specimen shows 55,000 to 85,000 clones; the ten leading clones hold about 3.8%. This TCR derives from a female donor in good health and CMV-seropositive. Sequencing input: PBMCs.

CDR3 amino acids: CASSQVSGTSSYEQYF. For the CDR3, the DNA is TGCGCCAGCAGCCAAGTTAGCGGGACCTCCTCCTACGAGCAGTACTTC. J is TRBJ2-7 and V is TRBV4-1, with TRBD2 matching 8 bases. With 1 base clipped from V and 0 bases from J, the junction kept 5 bases outside the gene matches. The germline V gene has CDR1 MGHRA and CDR2 YSYEKL. The CDR3 length is 16 residues.